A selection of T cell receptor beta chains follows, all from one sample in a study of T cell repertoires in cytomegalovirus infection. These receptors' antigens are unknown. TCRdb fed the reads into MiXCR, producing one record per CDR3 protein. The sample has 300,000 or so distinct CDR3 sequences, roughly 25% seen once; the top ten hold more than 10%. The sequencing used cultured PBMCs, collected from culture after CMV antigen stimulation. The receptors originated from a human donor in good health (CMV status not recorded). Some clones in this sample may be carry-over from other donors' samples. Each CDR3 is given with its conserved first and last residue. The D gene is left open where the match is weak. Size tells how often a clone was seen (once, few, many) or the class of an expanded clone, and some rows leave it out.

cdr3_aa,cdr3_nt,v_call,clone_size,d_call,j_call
CASSPSDGGYTF,TGTGCCAGCAGCCCCAGCGATGGCGGCTACACCTTC,TRBV7-1,-,-,TRBJ1-2
CASSFQRRTDTQYF,TGTGCCAGCAGCTTCCAGAGGCGCACAGATACGCAGTATTTT,TRBV7-2,-,-,TRBJ2-3
CASSFGGQKDSSYEQYF,TGTGCCAGCAGTTTCGGGGGCCAGAAAGACAGCTCCTACGAGCAGTACTTC,TRBV28,-,-,TRBJ2-7
CSARRGTGGLYGYTF,TGCAGTGCTAGAAGAGGGACAGGGGGCCTCTATGGCTACACCTTC,TRBV20-1,-,TRBD1,TRBJ1-2
CSPGQPNSPLHF,TGCAGCCCGGGACAGCCAAATTCACCCCTCCACTTT,TRBV20-1,-,TRBD1,TRBJ1-6
CASKHQRQGGNQPQHF,TGTGCCAGCAAGCACCAGCGACAGGGTGGCAATCAGCCCCAGCATTTT,TRBV19,-,TRBD1,TRBJ1-5
CSVGTSGSPQETQYF,TGCAGCGTTGGGACTAGCGGGAGTCCCCAAGAGACCCAGTACTTC,TRBV29-1,-,TRBD2,TRBJ2-5
CASSLGSWVPNGYTF,TGTGCCAGCAGCTTAGGATCTTGGGTCCCCAATGGCTACACCTTC,TRBV7-2,many,-,TRBJ1-2
CASSPYVGNTEAFF,TGCGCCAGCAGCCCTTATGTGGGGAACACTGAAGCTTTCTTT,TRBV5-1,-,-,TRBJ1-1
CASRSSGSGYEQFF,TGTGCCAGCAGGTCTAGCGGGAGTGGCTATGAGCAGTTCTTC,TRBV28,few,TRBD2,TRBJ2-1
CSAGGTNPRDTQYF,TGCAGTGCAGGAGGGACCAACCCCAGAGATACGCAGTATTTT,TRBV20-1,few,-,TRBJ2-3
CSVARQGGGELFF,TGCAGCGTTGCCCGACAGGGTGGCGGGGAGCTGTTTTTT,TRBV29-1,-,TRBD1,TRBJ2-2
CASSPRVSGTGGETQYF,TGTGCCAGCAGCCCGCGGGTTAGCGGGACCGGAGGGGAGACCCAGTACTTC,TRBV7-2,many,TRBD2,TRBJ2-5
CASSPGAGDNEQFF,TGTGCCAGCTCCCCCGGGGCGGGAGACAATGAGCAGTTCTTC,TRBV18,few,TRBD2,TRBJ2-1
CASSLVGRETKNIQYF,TGTGCCAGCAGCTTAGTTGGCAGGGAAACCAAAAACATTCAGTACTTC,TRBV7-2,many,-,TRBJ2-4
CASSVQSNQPQHF,TGTGCCAGCAGTGTACAAAGCAATCAGCCCCAGCATTTT,TRBV6-1,few,-,TRBJ1-5
CASRNWDTQYF,TGTGCCAGCAGGAATTGGGATACGCAGTATTTT,TRBV7-9,-,-,TRBJ2-3
CASSQNRDRRNSPLHF,TGTGCCAGCAGCCAAAATCGGGACAGGCGGAATTCACCCCTCCACTTT,TRBV7-2,many,TRBD1,TRBJ1-6
CASTLGGNQPQHF,TGTGCCAGCACCCTGGGGGGCAATCAGCCCCAGCATTTT,TRBV28,few,-,TRBJ1-5
CSVGSVAGALTDTQYF,TGCAGCGTTGGATCGGTAGCGGGAGCTTTAACAGATACGCAGTATTTT,TRBV29-1,-,TRBD2,TRBJ2-3
CASSWGQSNTEAFF,TGTGCCAGCAGTTGGGGTCAGTCGAACACTGAAGCTTTCTTT,TRBV12-3/TRBV12-4,-,-,TRBJ1-1
CASGETGGTGELFF,TGTGCCAGCGGAGAGACAGGGGGCACCGGGGAGCTGTTTTTT,TRBV12-3/TRBV12-4,-,TRBD1,TRBJ2-2
CASSLSTSGYETQYF,TGTGCCAGCAGCTTATCAACTAGCGGTTATGAGACCCAGTACTTC,TRBV7-2,-,TRBD2,TRBJ2-5
CSALRGNQPQHF,TGCAGTGCTCTCAGGGGTAATCAGCCCCAGCATTTT,TRBV20-1,few,-,TRBJ1-5
CASSNKTYTGELFF,TGTGCCAGCAGTAACAAAACATACACCGGGGAGCTGTTTTTT,TRBV7-3,many,-,TRBJ2-2
CASSLNGRARPQHF,TGTGCCAGCAGCTTGAACGGCCGGGCCAGGCCCCAGCATTTT,TRBV5-4,-,-,TRBJ1-5
CASSLGYYNEQFF,TGTGCCAGCAGCTTAGGTTACTACAATGAGCAGTTCTTC,TRBV7-8,-,-,TRBJ2-1
CASSFRTSGQETQYF,TGTGCCAGCAGCTTCCGGACTAGCGGACAAGAGACCCAGTACTTC,TRBV5-4,few,TRBD2,TRBJ2-5
CASSSRREAKNIQYF,TGTGCCAGCAGTTCCCGGAGAGAAGCCAAAAACATTCAGTACTTC,TRBV12-3/TRBV12-4,-,-,TRBJ2-4
CASSPLQSAETQYF,TGTGCTAGCAGCCCCCTTCAGAGCGCAGAGACCCAGTACTTC,TRBV7-9,-,-,TRBJ2-5
CASSLGSPVEQYF,TGTGCCAGCAGCTTAGGGAGCCCTGTTGAGCAGTACTTC,TRBV7-2,-,-,TRBJ2-7
CASSEATSRAKTQYF,TGTGCCAGCAGTGAAGCGACATCGCGCGCGAAGACCCAGTACTTC,TRBV2,-,-,TRBJ2-5
CASSLVKSKETQYF,TGTGCCAGCAGCTTAGTGAAAAGTAAAGAGACCCAGTACTTC,TRBV7-9,-,-,TRBJ2-5
CASSLTGAPYEQYF,TGTGCCAGCAGCTTAACGGGGGCCCCCTACGAGCAGTACTTC,TRBV7-2,few,-,TRBJ2-7
CASSLKRIQSSYNEQFF,TGTGCCAGCAGCCTAAAGAGGATCCAGAGCTCCTACAATGAGCAGTTCTTC,TRBV7-2,-,-,TRBJ2-1
CASSMGGGIYEQYF,TGTGCCAGTAGTATGGGCGGCGGAATCTACGAGCAGTACTTC,TRBV19,-,-,TRBJ2-7
CASSPRGTGGYYQPQHF,TGTGCCAGCTCACCACGCGGGACAGGGGGGTACTATCAGCCCCAGCATTTT,TRBV18,-,TRBD1,TRBJ1-5
CASSPHRGTYEQYF,TGTGCCAGCAGCCCCCACCGCGGGACCTACGAGCAGTACTTC,TRBV11-2,-,-,TRBJ2-7
CASSAQTGTSGNNEQFF,TGTGCCAGCAGCGCCCAAACCGGGACTAGCGGGAACAATGAGCAGTTCTTC,TRBV11-2,few,TRBD2,TRBJ2-1
CASSGQLETQYF,TGTGCCAGCAGCGGCCAATTGGAGACCCAGTACTTC,TRBV7-2,few,-,TRBJ2-5
CASSHQRGTGGYHGYTF,TGCGCCAGCAGCCACCAGAGGGGTACAGGGGGCTACCATGGCTACACCTTC,TRBV4-1,few,TRBD1,TRBJ1-2
CASSRNTVAKNIQYF,TGTGCCAGCAGTCGAAATACAGTAGCCAAAAACATTCAGTACTTC,TRBV28,-,-,TRBJ2-4
CASSLRTQGETQYF,TGTGCCAGCAGCTTAAGGACCCAGGGGGAGACCCAGTACTTC,TRBV5-4,-,-,TRBJ2-5
CASSLMTSGQFF,TGTGCCAGCAGCTTAATGACTAGTGGGCAGTTCTTC,TRBV7-2,-,-,TRBJ2-1
CASSAPIAGVSNEQFF,TGTGCCAGCAGTGCTCCTATAGCGGGAGTCTCGAATGAGCAGTTCTTC,TRBV6-2/TRBV6-3,-,TRBD2,TRBJ2-1
CSARTLAGNNEQFF,TGCAGTGCTAGAACACTAGCGGGAAACAATGAGCAGTTCTTC,TRBV20-1,-,TRBD2,TRBJ2-1
CSARPGTLNSPLHF,TGCAGTGCTAGACCGGGGACCCTCAATTCACCCCTCCACTTT,TRBV20-1,few,-,TRBJ1-6
CASSTLASYEQYF,TGTGCCAGTAGTACACTAGCATCCTACGAGCAGTACTTC,TRBV19,many,-,TRBJ2-7
CASSPSSGMPTDTQYF,TGTGCCAGCAGCCCATCTAGCGGGATGCCCACAGATACGCAGTATTTT,TRBV7-7,few,TRBD2,TRBJ2-3
CASGTGGLGTNEAFF,TGTGCCAGCGGGACAGGGGGCTTAGGGACAAATGAAGCTTTCTTT,TRBV7-9,-,TRBD1,TRBJ1-1
CSARDPGGRTDTQYF,TGCAGTGCTAGAGATCCGGGAGGGCGTACAGATACGCAGTATTTT,TRBV20-1,few,TRBD2,TRBJ2-3
CASSAAGTGVNEQFF,TGTGCCAGCAGCGCCGCCGGGACAGGGGTTAATGAGCAGTTCTTC,TRBV7-2,many,TRBD1,TRBJ2-1
CASSLRGSGYGYTF,TGTGCCAGCAGCTTACGCGGTTCAGGCTATGGCTACACCTTC,TRBV5-6,-,-,TRBJ1-2
CASSQGLAGGTYHEQFF,TGTGCCAGCAGCCAGGGACTAGCGGGGGGAACGTACCATGAGCAGTTCTTC,TRBV4-2,many,TRBD2,TRBJ2-1
CAWLVAGGLRYGYTF,TGTGCCTGGCTGGTGGCAGGGGGCCTTCGCTATGGCTACACCTTC,TRBV30,-,TRBD1,TRBJ1-2
CASSLVAGGPNEQFF,TGTGCCAGCAGCCTAGTAGCGGGAGGGCCGAATGAGCAGTTCTTC,TRBV7-8,-,TRBD2,TRBJ2-1
CASSQDYQQVVNEQFF,TGTGCCAGCAGCCAAGATTACCAGCAAGTAGTCAATGAGCAGTTCTTC,TRBV3-1,-,-,TRBJ2-1